The rows below give T cell receptor beta chains drawn from one sample of a study of cytomegalovirus exposure and HLA in healthy donors. The repertoire was sequenced with immunoSEQ multiplex PCR; TCRdb's copy has only in-frame clones and lacks some. Seen here are more than 95,000 clones, 90% to 97% observed once, and the top ten hold 1.7%. The sequenced sample consisted of PBMCs. The receptors come from a man aged 18 to 30 in good health and CMV-seronegative. Each CDR3 is given with its conserved first and last residue. D genes are given only for firm matches. A row's size may be missing; if present it is once, few, many or a size class.

D gene: TRBD2; clone size: .; V gene: TRBV27; J gene: TRBJ2-1; CDR3 protein: CASSFWGTSGSYNEQFF; CDR3 DNA: TGTGCCAGCAGTTTCTGGGGGACTAGCGGGAGTTACAATGAGCAGTTCTTC
D gene: .; clone size: once; V gene: TRBV6-5; J gene: TRBJ2-7; CDR3 protein: CASSYGAGPLPFEQYF; CDR3 DNA: TGTGCCAGCAGTTACGGGGCCGGACCCTTACCTTTTGAGCAGTACTTC
D gene: TRBD2; clone size: .; V gene: TRBV5-1; J gene: TRBJ2-5; CDR3 protein: CASSFSGGQETQYF; CDR3 DNA: TGCGCCAGCAGCTTTAGCGGGGGCCAAGAGACCCAGTACTTC
D gene: .; clone size: .; V gene: TRBV7-8; J gene: TRBJ1-5; CDR3 protein: CASSLSSYSNQPQHF; CDR3 DNA: TGTGCCAGCAGCTTATCTAGCTATAGCAATCAGCCCCAGCATTTT
D gene: TRBD2; clone size: .; V gene: TRBV11-3; J gene: TRBJ2-3; CDR3 protein: CASSLGLAGPPDTQYF; CDR3 DNA: TGTGCCAGCAGCTTAGGGCTAGCGGGGCCCCCCGATACGCAGTATTTT
D gene: .; clone size: .; V gene: TRBV4-1; J gene: TRBJ2-4; CDR3 protein: CASSQDQGSTAKNIQYF; CDR3 DNA: TGCGCCAGCAGCCAAGATCAGGGCTCCACAGCCAAAAACATTCAATACTTC
D gene: TRBD1; clone size: .; V gene: TRBV28; J gene: TRBJ1-2; CDR3 protein: CASSPRGQGYGYTF; CDR3 DNA: TGTGCCAGCAGTCCCAGGGGGCAGGGCTATGGCTACACCTTC
D gene: .; clone size: .; V gene: TRBV6-1; J gene: TRBJ1-2; CDR3 protein: CASSAQGVDYGYTF; CDR3 DNA: TGTGCCAGCAGTGCACAGGGTGTTGACTATGGCTACACCTTC
D gene: .; clone size: .; V gene: TRBV7-2; J gene: TRBJ1-3; CDR3 protein: CASSRRGTVQAGNTIYF; CDR3 DNA: TGTGCCAGCAGCCGAAGGGGGACGGTCCAGGCTGGAAACACCATATATTTT
D gene: TRBD1; clone size: .; V gene: TRBV19; J gene: TRBJ1-2; CDR3 protein: CASSSETGAGYGYTF; CDR3 DNA: TGTGCCAGTAGTAGTGAGACAGGGGCTGGCTATGGCTACACCTTC
D gene: TRBD2; clone size: .; V gene: TRBV5-1; J gene: TRBJ2-1; CDR3 protein: CASMTSGPHNEQFF; CDR3 DNA: TGCGCCAGCATGACTAGCGGGCCTCACAATGAGCAGTTCTTC
D gene: .; clone size: .; V gene: TRBV7-2; J gene: TRBJ2-7; CDR3 protein: CASSFARAGTHEQYF; CDR3 DNA: TGTGCCAGCAGTTTTGCCCGGGCGGGAACCCACGAGCAGTACTTC
D gene: TRBD1; clone size: .; V gene: TRBV7-9; J gene: TRBJ2-1; CDR3 protein: CASSSDRDNEQFF; CDR3 DNA: TGTGCCAGCAGCTCGGACAGGGACAATGAGCAGTTCTTC
D gene: TRBD1; clone size: .; V gene: TRBV7-2; J gene: TRBJ2-3; CDR3 protein: CASSLPRDRDFTDTQYF; CDR3 DNA: TGTGCCAGCAGCTTACCCCGGGACAGGGATTTCACAGATACGCAGTATTTT
D gene: .; clone size: .; V gene: TRBV4-1; J gene: TRBJ1-2; CDR3 protein: CASSQDQQGNYGYTF; CDR3 DNA: TGCGCCAGCAGCCAAGATCAGCAGGGTAACTATGGCTACACCTTC
D gene: TRBD2; clone size: .; V gene: TRBV11-1; J gene: TRBJ2-5; CDR3 protein: CASSRISGTSETQYF; CDR3 DNA: TGTGCCAGCAGCCGAATTAGCGGGACTTCAGAGACCCAGTACTTC
D gene: TRBD1; clone size: .; V gene: TRBV6-5; J gene: TRBJ2-1; CDR3 protein: CASSTPGTGGWEQFF; CDR3 DNA: TGTGCCAGCAGTACCCCCGGGACAGGGGGTTGGGAGCAGTTCTTC
D gene: .; clone size: .; V gene: TRBV28; J gene: TRBJ1-4; CDR3 protein: CASRGGVRTNEKLFF; CDR3 DNA: TGTGCCAGCCGGGGGGGCGTAAGGACTAATGAAAAACTGTTTTTT
D gene: TRBD1; clone size: .; V gene: TRBV11-3; J gene: TRBJ2-3; CDR3 protein: CASSLGTGADTQYF; CDR3 DNA: TGTGCCAGCAGCCTCGGGACAGGTGCAGATACGCAGTATTTT
D gene: TRBD1; clone size: .; V gene: TRBV19; J gene: TRBJ2-5; CDR3 protein: CASSIQGQQETQYF; CDR3 DNA: TGTGCCAGTAGCATACAGGGGCAACAAGAGACCCAGTACTTC
D gene: TRBD1; clone size: .; V gene: TRBV9; J gene: TRBJ2-7; CDR3 protein: CASSVEGQGVKQYF; CDR3 DNA: TGTGCCAGCAGCGTAGAGGGACAGGGGGTTAAGCAGTACTTC
D gene: TRBD2; clone size: .; V gene: TRBV10-1; J gene: TRBJ2-3; CDR3 protein: CASSPRLAGGTDTQYF; CDR3 DNA: TGCGCCAGCAGTCCGAGACTAGCGGGAGGCACAGATACGCAGTATTTT
D gene: TRBD2; clone size: .; V gene: TRBV11-3; J gene: TRBJ2-1; CDR3 protein: CASSFPKAGGYNEQFF; CDR3 DNA: TGTGCCAGCAGCTTTCCCAAAGCGGGAGGCTACAATGAGCAGTTCTTC
D gene: .; clone size: .; V gene: TRBV7-2; J gene: TRBJ1-5; CDR3 protein: CASSLGTLREPQHF; CDR3 DNA: TGTGCCAGCAGCTTAGGGACCCTGCGGGAGCCCCAGCATTTT
D gene: .; clone size: .; V gene: TRBV23-1; J gene: TRBJ2-7; CDR3 protein: CASSHRKTYEQYF; CDR3 DNA: TGCGCCAGCAGTCACAGAAAAACCTACGAGCAGTACTTC
D gene: .; clone size: .; V gene: TRBV27; J gene: TRBJ2-5; CDR3 protein: CASRGGGEETQYF; CDR3 DNA: TGTGCCAGCAGGGGAGGGGGGGAAGAGACCCAGTACTTC
D gene: .; clone size: .; V gene: TRBV25-1; J gene: TRBJ1-2; CDR3 protein: CASSEYGQPSQSGYTF; CDR3 DNA: TGTGCCAGCAGTGAATATGGACAGCCAAGCCAGTCTGGCTACACCTTC
D gene: .; clone size: .; V gene: TRBV7-2; J gene: TRBJ2-1; CDR3 protein: CASSRGPHEQFF; CDR3 DNA: TGTGCCAGCAGCCGCGGGCCCCATGAGCAGTTCTTC
D gene: TRBD1; clone size: .; V gene: TRBV9; J gene: TRBJ2-1; CDR3 protein: CASSGYRGNSYNEQFF; CDR3 DNA: TGTGCCAGCAGCGGATACAGGGGAAACTCCTACAATGAGCAGTTCTTC
D gene: .; clone size: .; V gene: TRBV19; J gene: TRBJ1-1; CDR3 protein: CASSIGRNTEAFF; CDR3 DNA: TGTGCCAGTAGTATTGGGAGGAACACTGAAGCTTTCTTT
D gene: .; clone size: .; V gene: TRBV6-5; J gene: TRBJ1-5; CDR3 protein: CASGRGSNQPQHF; CDR3 DNA: TGTGCCAGCGGGCGAGGGAGCAATCAGCCCCAGCATTTT
D gene: TRBD2; clone size: .; V gene: TRBV9; J gene: TRBJ2-7; CDR3 protein: CASSVTSGIYEQYF; CDR3 DNA: TGTGCCAGCAGCGTGACTAGCGGGATCTACGAGCAGTACTTC
D gene: TRBD1; clone size: .; V gene: TRBV7-3; J gene: TRBJ2-6; CDR3 protein: CASSLTMAGGSGANVLTF; CDR3 DNA: TGTGCCAGCAGCTTAACGATGGCAGGGGGCTCTGGGGCCAACGTCCTGACTTTC
D gene: .; clone size: .; V gene: TRBV4-2; J gene: TRBJ2-7; CDR3 protein: CASSQLFGGDEQYF; CDR3 DNA: TGTGCCAGCAGCCAACTCTTCGGGGGAGACGAGCAGTACTTC
D gene: .; clone size: .; V gene: TRBV30; J gene: TRBJ1-1; CDR3 protein: CAGERNTEAFF; CDR3 DNA: TGTGCCGGAGAAAGGAACACTGAAGCTTTCTTT
D gene: .; clone size: .; V gene: TRBV20-1; J gene: TRBJ2-1; CDR3 protein: CSAPRGEQFF; CDR3 DNA: TGCAGTGCTCCCCGAGGTGAGCAGTTCTTC
D gene: .; clone size: .; V gene: TRBV10-3; J gene: TRBJ2-3; CDR3 protein: CATLGAGGADTQYF; CDR3 DNA: TGTGCCACCCTAGGGGCCGGTGGGGCAGATACGCAGTATTTT
D gene: TRBD1; clone size: .; V gene: TRBV28; J gene: TRBJ2-2; CDR3 protein: CASSFGDRATGELFF; CDR3 DNA: TGTGCCAGCAGTTTTGGCGACAGGGCAACCGGGGAGCTGTTTTTT
D gene: .; clone size: .; V gene: TRBV18; J gene: TRBJ2-7; CDR3 protein: CASSLSGQRLEQYF; CDR3 DNA: TGTGCCAGCTCACTATCGGGACAACGGCTCGAGCAGTACTTC
D gene: TRBD1; clone size: .; V gene: TRBV4-3; J gene: TRBJ1-1; CDR3 protein: CASSRDRGGPEAFF; CDR3 DNA: TGCGCCAGCAGCAGGGACAGGGGAGGGCCTGAAGCTTTCTTT
D gene: .; clone size: .; V gene: TRBV10-3; J gene: TRBJ2-7; CDR3 protein: CATTEGSYEQYF; CDR3 DNA: TGTGCCACCACTGAGGGTAGCTACGAGCAGTACTTC
D gene: .; clone size: .; V gene: TRBV7-9; J gene: TRBJ1-4; CDR3 protein: CASSPSTVNEKLFF; CDR3 DNA: TGTGCCAGCAGCCCGTCGACAGTAAATGAAAAACTGTTTTTT
D gene: TRBD2; clone size: once; V gene: TRBV6-5; J gene: TRBJ2-1; CDR3 protein: CASSYSGTSGYNEQFF; CDR3 DNA: TGTGCCAGCAGTTACTCCGGGACTAGCGGCTACAATGAGCAGTTCTTC
D gene: .; clone size: .; V gene: TRBV4-3; J gene: TRBJ2-7; CDR3 protein: CASSQDALEDYEQYF; CDR3 DNA: TGCGCCAGCAGCCAGGATGCACTTGAGGACTACGAGCAGTACTTC
D gene: .; clone size: .; V gene: TRBV7-2; J gene: TRBJ1-1; CDR3 protein: CASSLGGSGTEAFF; CDR3 DNA: TGTGCCAGCAGCTTAGGCGGCAGTGGCACTGAAGCTTTCTTT
D gene: TRBD2; clone size: .; V gene: TRBV27; J gene: TRBJ2-7; CDR3 protein: CASSLSRTSTYEQYF; CDR3 DNA: TGTGCCAGCAGTTTATCCCGGACTAGCACCTACGAGCAGTACTTC
D gene: .; clone size: .; V gene: TRBV9; J gene: TRBJ1-1; CDR3 protein: CASSVTVSNTEAFF; CDR3 DNA: TGTGCCAGCAGCGTGACAGTGTCGAACACTGAAGCTTTCTTT